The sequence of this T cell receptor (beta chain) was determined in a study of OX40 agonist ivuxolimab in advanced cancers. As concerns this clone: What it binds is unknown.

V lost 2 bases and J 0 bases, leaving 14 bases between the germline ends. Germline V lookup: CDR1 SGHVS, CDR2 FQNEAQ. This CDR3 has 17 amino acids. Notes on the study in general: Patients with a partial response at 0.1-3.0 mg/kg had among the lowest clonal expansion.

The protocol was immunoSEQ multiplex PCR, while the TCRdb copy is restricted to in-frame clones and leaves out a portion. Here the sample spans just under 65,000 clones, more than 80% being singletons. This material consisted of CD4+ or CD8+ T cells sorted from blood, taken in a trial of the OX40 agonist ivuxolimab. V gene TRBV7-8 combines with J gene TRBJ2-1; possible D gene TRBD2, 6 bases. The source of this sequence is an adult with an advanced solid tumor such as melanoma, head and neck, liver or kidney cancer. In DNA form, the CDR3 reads TGTGCCAGCAGCTTACTTGTGGGGGGTAGCTCCTACAATGAGCAGTTCTTC. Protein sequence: CASSLLVGGSSYNEQFF.